Listed here are 4 T cell receptor beta chains from one sample, sequenced in a study of cytomegalovirus exposure and HLA in healthy donors. 60 Vbeta and 13 Jbeta primers were used in PCR. Using immunoSEQ multiplex PCR, the repertoire was profiled, and TCRdb retains in-frame clones only, with some absent. The profile covers a few hundred thousand clones, with about 80% appearing a single time and roughly 10% taken by the ten largest. The specimen sequenced was PBMCs. The receptor source for this set is a woman between 50 and 59 years old in good health and CMV-seropositive.

The chain carries TRBV7-9 and TRBJ2-2, with 8 bases lining up with TRBD1. The CDR3 runs to 13 residues. V shed 4 bases, J shed 7 bases, and the junction held 2 bases outside the gene matches. CDR1 and CDR2 from the germline V gene are SEHNR and FQNEAQ (reference sequence). The CDR3 is CASSWTGLGELFF. The DNA for the CDR3 is TGTGCCAGCAGCTGGACAGGGCTCGGGGAGCTGTTTTTT.

The rearrangement joins TRBV7-6 to TRBJ1-5; no definite D call. The CDR3 is made up of 13 amino acids. The germline gives CDR1 SGHVS, CDR2 FNYEAQ. With 3 bases removed from V and 3 bases from J, the gap between germline ends came to 6 bases. The CDR3 region has the DNA TGTGCCAGCAGCTTGGCAGACAATCAGCCCCAGCATTTT. Protein product: CASSLADNQPQHF.

The CDR3 nucleotides read TGTGCCAGCAGCCTACAAAGTGCTAGCGGGGGGGCGGCAGATACGCAGTATTTT. It specifies CASSLQSASGGAADTQYF. The chain is built from TRBV7-3 and TRBJ2-3; 12 nucleotides align to TRBD2. The CDR3 has 18 amino acids. The V gene end was trimmed by 5 bases and the J gene end by 4 bases; junction bases not matched to a gene: 13. Looked up from germline, CDR1 is SGHTA and CDR2 is FQGTGA.

This chain uses TRBV9 with TRBJ2-2; tentative D call: TRBD2 (5 bases). Germline CDR1 is SGDLS and CDR2 is YYNGEE. The CDR3 consists of 14 residues. V lost 3 bases, J lost 4 bases, and 10 bases lay in between. In DNA form, the CDR3 reads TGTGCCAGCAGCGGAGGGCCAGTCACCGGGGAGCTGTTTTTT. Translating it yields CASSGGPVTGELFF.